The source of this T cell receptor beta chain is a study of T cell repertoires in cytomegalovirus infection. TCRdb re-analysed the reads in MiXCR, keeping a single row per CDR3 protein. In the table there are some 560,000 distinct CDR3 sequences, around 40% of which are singletons. About this clonotype itself: Its cognate antigen is unknown.

Sequencing used cultured PBMCs, obtained from culture after CMV antigen stimulation. The sequence was obtained from a human donor in good health (CMV status not recorded). Some clones in this sample may be carry-over from other donors' samples.

This chain's CDR3 is CASSFLGGANVLTF. DNA of the CDR3: TGTGCCAGCAGTTTCTTGGGAGGGGCCAACGTCCTGACTTTC. This chain connects TRBV28 to TRBJ2-6; D uncertain. V lost 3 bases and J 4 bases, leaving 7 bases between the germline ends. Germline loops: CDR1 MDHEN, CDR2 SYDVKM. This CDR3 spans 14 amino acids.